Shown below are 18 T cell receptor beta chains from a single sample sequenced in a study of T cell responses to AZD1222 COVID-19 vaccine (dated by TCRdb to about 2021). In the paper's terms, the time point label means: about 28 days (+/-7) after the second vaccine dose. Library prep was done by the immunoSEQ multiplex PCR assay. TCRdb took this table from immuneACCESS and kept in-frame rearrangements with V and J called. Such tables lack part of the clones; where checked against another copy, unresolved V genes explain under half of the gap, and the rest is unexplained. Here the sample has 200,000 or so clones; about 93% occur a single time. The ten most abundant clones make up 1% of the sample. Sequenced material: peripheral blood, taken 28 days after the second AZD1222 dose. All receptors derive from an adult who received the AZD1222 COVID-19 vaccine.

The chain uses TRBV6-1 and TRBJ1-2; no clear D. The CDR3 extends over 14 amino acids. CDR1 and CDR2 from the germline V gene are MNHNS and SASEGT. V lost 2 bases, J lost 4 bases, and 11 bases lay in between. CDR3 nucleotide sequence: TGTGCCAGCAGTGAATTCACAGTACCCTATGGCTACACCTTC. Its protein product is CASSEFTVPYGYTF.

The chain joins TRBV6-4 to TRBJ1-5; D is possibly TRBD1 (6 bases). The CDR3 consists of 15 residues. V dropped 7 bases and J dropped 4 bases, with 17 bases sitting between them. Germline CDR1 is MRHNA and CDR2 is SNTAGT. CDR3 sequence: CASTTGGPPNQPQHF. CDR3 nucleotide sequence: TGTGCCAGCACCACCGGGGGGCCCCCAAATCAGCCCCAGCATTTT.

The J gene is TRBJ2-3, the V gene TRBV19, with TRBD2 matching over 8 bases. After removal of 5 bases from V and 2 bases from J, the junction contained 6 bases not matched to a gene. Germline V lookup: CDR1 LNHDA, CDR2 SQIVND (reference sequence). This CDR3 contains 15 residues. The CDR3 reads CASSVAGGNTDTQYF. Here the CDR3 DNA reads TGTGCCAGTAGTGTCGCGGGGGGTAACACAGATACGCAGTATTTT.

This clone was picked up one time. The chain carries TRBV5-1 and TRBJ1-1; D unresolved. Looked up from germline, CDR1 is SGHRS and CDR2 is YFSETQ. The CDR3 runs 13 residues. The V end lost 1 base, the J end lost 1 base, and 5 bases lay between the germline ends. CDR3 protein: CASSLRQNTEAFF. The CDR3 nucleotides are TGCGCCAGCAGCTTGCGACAGAACACTGAAGCTTTCTTT.

This CDR3 is CASSEPGQRSNTEAFF. DNA for the CDR3: TGTGCCAGCAGCGAACCGGGACAGAGATCTAACACTGAAGCTTTCTTT. The chain joins TRBV5-4 to TRBJ1-1, with TRBD1 matching over 7 bases. CDR1 and CDR2 (germline): SGHNT, YYREEE (reference sequence). V shed 4 bases, J shed 2 bases, and the junction held 11 bases outside the gene matches. The CDR3 totals 16 residues.

The chain couples TRBV28 to TRBJ1-3, with no clear D. Germline CDR1 MDHEN, CDR2 SYDVKM. The germline V and J ends were trimmed by 5 bases and 4 bases, with 9 bases remaining between them. This CDR3 region has 13 residues. CDR3: CASSRPEGNTIYF. Written as DNA, the CDR3 is TGTGCCAGCAGTCGCCCGGAGGGAAACACCATATATTTT.

In this sample, this clone turned up once. The rearrangement uses TRBV5-4 and TRBJ1-1; D is unclear. The CDR3 loop spans 15 amino acids. Germline lookup yields CDR1 SGHNT and CDR2 YYREEE (reference sequence). V lost 0 bases, J lost 0 bases, and 9 bases lay in between. DNA for the CDR3: TGTGCCAGCAGCTTGGCTGGCAGGATGAACACTGAAGCTTTCTTT. This translates into CASSLAGRMNTEAFF.

V gene TRBV15 combines with J gene TRBJ2-4; possible D gene TRBD1, 5 bases. V was clipped by 0 bases and J by 8 bases, with 14 bases between them. From germline, CDR1 is LNHNV and CDR2 YYDKDF (reference sequence). The CDR3 loop spans 15 amino acids. CDR3 sequence (DNA): TGTGCCACCAGCAGAGATAAGAGTCTCAGGGACATTCAGTACTTC. It encodes CATSRDKSLRDIQYF.

This clone occurred once. The rearrangement uses TRBV2 and TRBJ2-3; TRBD2 aligns across 11 bases. The CDR3 sequence is 15 residues long. Germline V CDR1 and CDR2: SNHLY, FYNNEI. Germline trimming cut 6 bases from V and 1 base from J; bases unmatched to any gene: 3. The CDR3 protein is CASRVGLAGTDTQYF. Written as DNA, the CDR3 is TGTGCCAGCAGAGTGGGACTAGCGGGCACAGATACGCAGTATTTT.

This clone was observed a handful of times. The chain joins TRBV6-5 to TRBJ1-6; D is unresolved. Germline V gives CDR1 MNHEY, CDR2 SVGAGI. The CDR3 length is 14 residues. Trimming left V 8 bases short and J 2 bases short, with 10 bases between. This CDR3 reads CASHQVPYNSPLHF. CDR3 bases: TGTGCCAGCCACCAGGTTCCCTATAATTCACCCCTCCACTTT.

This clone was counted a single time. The rearrangement joins TRBV10-3 to TRBJ1-5; D is possibly TRBD1 (5 bases). The germline gives CDR1 ENHRY, CDR2 SYGVKD. V gave up 4 bases and J gave up 6 bases, with 16 bases separating them. This CDR3 has 15 amino acids. The CDR3 here is CAISAGGEVGQPQHF. As DNA, the CDR3 is TGTGCCATCAGTGCGGGAGGGGAAGTAGGTCAGCCCCAGCATTTT.

The chain combines TRBV9 with TRBJ2-1; 8 nucleotides match TRBD2. The germline V gene has CDR1 SGDLS and CDR2 YYNGEE. The length of the CDR3 is 17 residues. V lost 0 bases to trimming and J lost 0 bases; unmatched junction nucleotides: 5. The CDR3 loop is CASSVAGGSSSYNEQFF. Written as DNA, the CDR3 is TGTGCCAGCAGCGTAGCGGGGGGGTCTAGCTCCTACAATGAGCAGTTCTTC.

The V call is TRBV4-1, the J call TRBJ1-1, with 9 bases identical to TRBD1. J lost 5 bases, V lost 1 base, and 5 bases had no gene match. CDR1 and CDR2 (germline): MGHRA, YSYEKL. CDR3 size: 15 residues. Here the CDR3 DNA reads TGCGCCAGCAGCCAAGCGGGACAGGGAGGGACTGAAGCTTTCTTT. The encoded protein is CASSQAGQGGTEAFF.

The gene calls are TRBV2 and TRBJ1-1; the D is unclear. V was trimmed by 5 bases and J by 4 bases, leaving 14 bases between them. The germline V gene encodes CDR1 SNHLY and CDR2 FYNNEI. The CDR3 covers 14 residues. This chain's CDR3 is CASSRNRRVTEAFF. As DNA, the CDR3 is TGTGCCAGCAGTAGGAACCGACGCGTCACTGAAGCTTTCTTT.

This sequence joins TRBV3-1 (or the pseudogene TRBV3-2) and TRBJ1-2; D possibly corresponds to TRBD1 (5 bases). Trimming took 4 bases from V and 3 from J, leaving 12 bases between them. CDR1 and CDR2 (germline): LGHDT, YNNKEL (reference sequence). CDR3 length equals 14 residues. CDR3 protein: CASSPSGRDYGYTF. In DNA, the CDR3 is TGTGCCAGCAGCCCCTCGGGGCGGGACTATGGCTACACCTTC.

In the case of this clone: Additional DNA sequences in this sample encode the identical CDR3. V and J are TRBV3-1 (or the pseudogene TRBV3-2) and TRBJ1-5; 7 nucleotides match TRBD1. The J segment lost 4 bases and the V segment lost 4 bases, leaving 1 base of the junction unmatched. CDR3 length: 13 residues. The germline gives CDR1 LGHDT, CDR2 YNNKEL (reference sequence). This CDR3 reads CASSRGQNQPQHF. CDR3 nucleotide sequence: TGTGCCAGCAGCCGGGGACAGAATCAGCCCCAGCATTTT.

This chain uses TRBV2 with TRBJ1-2; D is possibly TRBD1 (5 bases). The V end was cut by 11 bases, the J end by 4 bases, with 14 bases between. Germline V CDR1 and CDR2: SNHLY, FYNNEI. This CDR3 region has 12 residues. The CDR3 sequence is CAQNIGVYGYTF. Written as DNA, the CDR3 is TGTGCCCAAAATATAGGGGTCTATGGCTACACCTTC. The variable domain in full, with the rest retrieved from reference TRBV2 and TRBJ1-2, is EPEVTQTPSHQVTQMGQEVILRCVPISNHLYFYWYRQILGQKVEFLVSFYNNEISEKSEIFDDQFSVERPDGSNFTLKIRSTKLEDSAMYFCAQNIGVYGYTFGSGTRLTVV.

This chain connects TRBV3-1 (or the pseudogene TRBV3-2) to TRBJ2-2; D remains unclear. The CDR3 extends over 14 amino acids. V was clipped by 3 bases and J by 6 bases, with 11 bases between them. The germline gives CDR1 LGHDT, CDR2 YNNKEL (reference sequence). The CDR3 DNA is TGTGCCAGCAGCCACCGTAGAGGAGCCGGGGAGCTGTTTTTT. This sequence encodes CASSHRRGAGELFF.